Included here is one TCR beta chain sequence, with context. The data were obtained in a study of T cell changes during pregnancy in multiple sclerosis. CDR3 length: 13 residues. Germline V gives CDR1 LNHNV, CDR2 YYDKDF (reference sequence). V lost 2 bases and J 3 bases, leaving 7 bases between the germline ends. Assay: immunoSEQ multiplex PCR; the TCRdb copy retains only in-frame clones and omits some. The repertoire holds about 41,000 clones, with 80% to 90% as singletons. The V call is TRBV15, the J call TRBJ1-1; D is possibly TRBD1 (5 bases). This TCR came from a female donor with multiple sclerosis, enrolled in a pregnancy study. Sequencing was performed on CD4+ T cells from peripheral blood mononuclear cells, taken in the first trimester of pregnancy. The DNA of the CDR3 is TGTGCCACCAGCAGACAGGGTGACACTGAAGCTTTCTTT. Its translation: CATSRQGDTEAFF.